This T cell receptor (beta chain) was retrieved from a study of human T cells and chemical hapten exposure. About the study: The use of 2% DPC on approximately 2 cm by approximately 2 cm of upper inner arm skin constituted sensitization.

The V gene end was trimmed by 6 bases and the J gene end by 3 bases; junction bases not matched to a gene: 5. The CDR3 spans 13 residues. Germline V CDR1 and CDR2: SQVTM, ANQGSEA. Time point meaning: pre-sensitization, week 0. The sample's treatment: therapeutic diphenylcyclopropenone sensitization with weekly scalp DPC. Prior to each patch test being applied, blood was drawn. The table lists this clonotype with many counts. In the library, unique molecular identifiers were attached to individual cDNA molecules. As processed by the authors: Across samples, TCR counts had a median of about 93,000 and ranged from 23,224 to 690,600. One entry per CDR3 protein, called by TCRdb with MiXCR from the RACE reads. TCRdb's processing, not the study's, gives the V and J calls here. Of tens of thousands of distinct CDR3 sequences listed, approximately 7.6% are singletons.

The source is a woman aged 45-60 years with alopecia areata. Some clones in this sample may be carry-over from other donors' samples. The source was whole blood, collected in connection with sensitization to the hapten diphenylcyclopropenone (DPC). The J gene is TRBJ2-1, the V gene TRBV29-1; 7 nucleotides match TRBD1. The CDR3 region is CSVGRDSYNEQFF. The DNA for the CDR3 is TGCAGCGTAGGCCGGGACAGCTACAATGAGCAGTTCTTC.